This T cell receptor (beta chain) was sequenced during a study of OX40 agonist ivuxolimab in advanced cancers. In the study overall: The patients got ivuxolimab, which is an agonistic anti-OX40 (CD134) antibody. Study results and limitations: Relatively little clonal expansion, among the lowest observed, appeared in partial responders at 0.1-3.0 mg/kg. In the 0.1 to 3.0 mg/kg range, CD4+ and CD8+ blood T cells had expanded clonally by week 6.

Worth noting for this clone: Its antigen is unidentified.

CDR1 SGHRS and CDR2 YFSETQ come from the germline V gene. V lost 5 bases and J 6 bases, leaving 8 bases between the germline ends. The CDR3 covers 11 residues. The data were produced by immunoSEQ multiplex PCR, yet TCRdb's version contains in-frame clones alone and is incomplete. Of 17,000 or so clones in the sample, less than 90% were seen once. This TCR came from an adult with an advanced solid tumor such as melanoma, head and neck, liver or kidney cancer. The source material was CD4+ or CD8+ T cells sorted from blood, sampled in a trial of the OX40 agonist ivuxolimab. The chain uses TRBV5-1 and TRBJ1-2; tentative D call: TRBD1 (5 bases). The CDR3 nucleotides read TGCGCCAGCAGTTGGGGCAATGGCTACACCTTC. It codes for CASSWGNGYTF.